The rows below give T cell receptor beta chains drawn from one sample of a study of long-term antiretroviral therapy in people with HIV. Only in-frame clones appear in the TCRdb table, and some are missing; sequencing was by immunoSEQ multiplex PCR. Among more than 35,000 clones listed, roughly 80% were seen once. The sample consisted of unsorted PBMCs, taken 1.5 years after starting antiretroviral therapy. These receptor sequences come from a man between 18 and 35 years old with HIV. The CDR3 runs from the conserved cysteine through the conserved F or W. A D gene is named only where the DNA matches it firmly. Clone size is given for some rows only: seen once, a few or many times, or a class if the clone is expanded.

j_call d_call clone_size v_call cdr3_nt cdr3_aa
TRBJ1-3 . . TRBV9 TGTGCCAGCAGCGTAGGAAGCCTTATTAACTCTGGAAACACCATATATTTT CASSVGSLINSGNTIYF
TRBJ1-2 TRBD1 . TRBV10-2 TGCGCCAGCAGTGGGGACAGGGGGCGAGGCTACACCTTC CASSGDRGRGYTF
TRBJ2-7 . few TRBV28 TGTGCCAGCATCGGAGCCCCCTACGAGCAGTACTTC CASIGAPYEQYF
TRBJ2-1 . . TRBV7-9 TGTGCCAGCAGCTTAGGGGGGGTTCCCAATGAGCAGTTCTTC CASSLGGVPNEQFF
TRBJ1-3 . . TRBV11-2 TGTGCCAGCAGCCCCATCACAGGGTTTTCGTCTGGAAACACCATATATTTT CASSPITGFSSGNTIYF
TRBJ1-5 TRBD1 . TRBV9 TGTGCCAGCAGCGCGCCCAAGGACAGGGAGAATAGCAATCAGCCCCAGCATTTT CASSAPKDRENSNQPQHF
TRBJ1-1 . . TRBV6-4 TGTGCCAGCAGGGACAGAGAGAACACTGAAGCTTTCTTT CASRDRENTEAFF
TRBJ2-7 . . TRBV19 TGTGCCAGTAGTATGGGAAGTGTCTCCTACGAGCAGTACTTC CASSMGSVSYEQYF
TRBJ2-3 . . TRBV18 TGTGCCAGCTCACCACCATATCCCGGCCCCCAAGATACGCAGTATTTT CASSPPYPGPQDTQYF
TRBJ2-2 . few TRBV28 TGTGCCAGCAGTTCATGGTCCGTTGGAGAGCTGTTTTTT CASSSWSVGELFF
TRBJ2-3 TRBD1 . TRBV6-5 TGTGCCAGCAGTTACTCTGGGACAGGGTCGGATACGCAGTATTTT CASSYSGTGSDTQYF
TRBJ2-5 TRBD2 . TRBV28 TGTGCCAGCAGTTATAGGACTAGCGGGATCCAAGAGACCCAGTACTTC CASSYRTSGIQETQYF
TRBJ2-3 . . TRBV5-1 TGCGCCAGCAGATTTACAGGGACGTTGGCAGATACGCAGTATTTT CASRFTGTLADTQYF
TRBJ2-7 TRBD2 . TRBV9 TGTGCCAGCAGCGTAGGGGGAGGGCCCGACGAGCAGTACTTC CASSVGGGPDEQYF
TRBJ2-7 TRBD1 . TRBV2 TGTGCCAGCACAAAGGGACAGGCCCCCTACGAGCAGTACTTC CASTKGQAPYEQYF
TRBJ1-1 . . TRBV19 TGTGCCAGTAGTATCCGAGGGGGTGAAGCTTTCTTT CASSIRGGEAFF
TRBJ2-7 . . TRBV4-3 TGCGCCAGCAGCCAAGAGGAGGGAGCCTACGAGCAGTACTTC CASSQEEGAYEQYF
TRBJ2-1 . few TRBV28 TGTGCCAGCAGGGGTGGGGGCCAGCCAAAGCAGTTCTTC CASRGGGQPKQFF
TRBJ2-7 . . TRBV7-3 TGTGCCAGCAGCTTATCGGCAGGGGCCTACGAGCAGTACTTC CASSLSAGAYEQYF
TRBJ2-2 . . TRBV5-3 TGTGCCAGAAGCGCCCTCTACCAGCGGGTGAACACCGGGGAGCTGTTTTTT CARSALYQRVNTGELFF
TRBJ2-1 . . TRBV4-2 TGTGCCAGCAGCCACGACATCCCTCCCCTCAATGAGCAGTTCTTC CASSHDIPPLNEQFF
TRBJ2-7 TRBD1 . TRBV11-2 TGTGCCACCTCGGGACAGGGGGCCTACGAGCAGTACTTC CATSGQGAYEQYF
TRBJ2-7 . few TRBV5-4 TGTGCCAGCAGCCAAAACCAGGGCCGGGAGCAGTACTTC CASSQNQGREQYF
TRBJ2-3 . . TRBV25-1 TGTTCTTCCGGGACACGGAGCACAGATACGCAGTATTTT CSSGTRSTDTQYF
TRBJ1-3 TRBD1 . TRBV28 TGTGCCACCCGACAGGGCTCTGGAAACACCATATATTTT CATRQGSGNTIYF
TRBJ2-1 . once TRBV6-6 TGTGCCAGCAGCCAAGAGCGGTACAATGAGCAGTTCTTC CASSQERYNEQFF
TRBJ2-7 . . TRBV5-4 TGTGCCAGCAGCTTGGCTAGATCCTACGAGCAGTACTTC CASSLARSYEQYF
TRBJ2-7 TRBD1 once TRBV2 TGTGCCAGCAATGGGGACCGGGACAGGGGATATTACGAGCAGTACTTC CASNGDRDRGYYEQYF
TRBJ2-7 . . TRBV6-6 TGTGCCAGCACCCGGCAGGGAAGCTCCTACGAGCAGTACTTC CASTRQGSSYEQYF
TRBJ2-3 . . TRBV11-2 TGTGCCAGCAGCTTAGGTCTGCCGGCAGATACGCAGTATTTT CASSLGLPADTQYF
TRBJ1-2 TRBD1 . TRBV7-2 TGTGCCAGCAGCCCCAACCCCGGGACAGGGGCGGGGTATGGCTACACCTTC CASSPNPGTGAGYGYTF
TRBJ2-1 . . TRBV5-1 TGCGCCAGCAGCCAGGTGGCGGGAAACCAGTACAATGAGCAGTTCTTC CASSQVAGNQYNEQFF
TRBJ2-7 . . TRBV28 TGTGCCAGCAGTTTATATCGGACAGTCTCCTACGAGCAGTACTTC CASSLYRTVSYEQYF
TRBJ2-1 TRBD1 . TRBV29-1 TGCAGCGGATGGGACAGGGGGCCTCACAATGAGCAGTTCTTC CSGWDRGPHNEQFF
TRBJ2-7 TRBD1 . TRBV18 TGTGCCAGCTCACCACAGCGGGGACAGGGCTACGAGCAGTACTTC CASSPQRGQGYEQYF
TRBJ2-3 . once TRBV6-5 TGTGCCAGCAGTTACTTGGCGGAGCGGGGCACAGATACGCAGTATTTT CASSYLAERGTDTQYF
TRBJ2-7 . . TRBV7-9 TGTGCCAGCAGCTTCTCCGGGACGGGGGTCTCCTACGAGCAGTACTTC CASSFSGTGVSYEQYF
TRBJ2-7 . . TRBV7-8 TGTGCCAGCAGCTTAGAGGCCGGGGTCGCCTACGAGCAGTACTTC CASSLEAGVAYEQYF
TRBJ2-7 TRBD2 . TRBV27 TGTGCCAGCAGTCCCCGGGGCAGGAGGGGACTAGCGGGGCCCTACGAGCAGTACTTC CASSPRGRRGLAGPYEQYF
TRBJ1-1 . . TRBV29-1 TGCAGCGTTGAGGGAGGGGCTCGCACTGAAGCTTTCTTT CSVEGGARTEAFF
TRBJ2-7 TRBD1 . TRBV27 TGTGCCAGCAGTTCCCATGGACAGGGGCGGTACGAGCAGTACTTC CASSSHGQGRYEQYF
TRBJ2-7 . . TRBV11-2 TGTGCCAGCAGCCCTCGTCCAAGGAGCTACGAGCAGTACTTC CASSPRPRSYEQYF
TRBJ2-7 . few TRBV4-2 TGTGCCAGCAGCCAAGATTCAGGGCAGGGGCGCGAGCAGTACTTC CASSQDSGQGREQYF
TRBJ2-2 TRBD1 . TRBV16 TGTGCCAGCAGCCATAAAGGACAGGGTTCCGGGGAGCTGTTTTTT CASSHKGQGSGELFF
TRBJ2-5 TRBD1 . TRBV7-9 TGTGCCAGCAGTTACAGGGGCGAAGAGACCCAGTACTTC CASSYRGEETQYF
TRBJ2-7 . . TRBV19 TGTGCCAGTAGTAGGGGGCCTAGCGGCGAGCAGTACTTC CASSRGPSGEQYF
TRBJ1-1 . . TRBV7-2 TGTGCCAGCAGCAGACAGAGGAACACTGAAGCTTTCTTT CASSRQRNTEAFF